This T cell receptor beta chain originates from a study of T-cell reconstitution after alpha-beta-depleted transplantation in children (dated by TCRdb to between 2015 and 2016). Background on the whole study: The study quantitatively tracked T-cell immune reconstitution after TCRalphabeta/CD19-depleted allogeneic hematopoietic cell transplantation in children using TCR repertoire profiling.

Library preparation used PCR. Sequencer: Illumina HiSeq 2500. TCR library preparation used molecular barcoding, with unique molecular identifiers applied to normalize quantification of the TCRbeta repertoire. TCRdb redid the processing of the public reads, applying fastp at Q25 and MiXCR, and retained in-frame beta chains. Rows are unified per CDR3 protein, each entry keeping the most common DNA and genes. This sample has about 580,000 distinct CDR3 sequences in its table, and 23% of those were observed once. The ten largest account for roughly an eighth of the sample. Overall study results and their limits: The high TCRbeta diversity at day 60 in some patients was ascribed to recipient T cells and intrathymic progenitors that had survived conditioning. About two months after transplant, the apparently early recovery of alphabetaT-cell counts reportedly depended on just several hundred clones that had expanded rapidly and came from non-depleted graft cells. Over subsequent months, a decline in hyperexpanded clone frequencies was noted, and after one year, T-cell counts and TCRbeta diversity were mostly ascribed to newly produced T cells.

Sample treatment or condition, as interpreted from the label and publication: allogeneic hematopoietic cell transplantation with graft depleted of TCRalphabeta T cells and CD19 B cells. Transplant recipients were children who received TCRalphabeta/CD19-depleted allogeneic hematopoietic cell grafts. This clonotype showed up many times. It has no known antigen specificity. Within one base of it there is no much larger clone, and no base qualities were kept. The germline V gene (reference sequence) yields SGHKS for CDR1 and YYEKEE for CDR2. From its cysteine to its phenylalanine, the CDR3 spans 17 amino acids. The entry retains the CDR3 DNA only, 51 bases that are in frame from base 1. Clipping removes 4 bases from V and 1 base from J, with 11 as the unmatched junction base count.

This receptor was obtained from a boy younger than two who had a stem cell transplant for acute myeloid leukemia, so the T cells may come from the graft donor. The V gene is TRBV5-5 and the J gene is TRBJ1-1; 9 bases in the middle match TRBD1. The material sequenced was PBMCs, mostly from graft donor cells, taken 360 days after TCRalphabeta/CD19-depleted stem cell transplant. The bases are TGTGCCAGCAGCCCGGGCGTCGGGACAGGGCAGAACACTGAAGCTTTCTTT. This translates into CASSPGVGTGQNTEAFF. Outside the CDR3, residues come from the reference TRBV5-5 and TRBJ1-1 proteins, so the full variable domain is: DAGVTQSPTHLIKTRGQQVTLRCSPISGHKSVSWYQQVLGQGPQFIFQYYEKEERGRGNFPDRFSARQFPNYSSELNVNALLLGDSALYLCASSPGVGTGQNTEAFFGQGTRLTVV.